This entry lists 27 T cell receptor beta chains sequenced from one sample in a study of T cell responses to AZD1222 COVID-19 vaccine. Profiled with immunoSEQ multiplex PCR; TCRdb holds only in-frame clones, not every one. The profile shows 55,000 to 65,000 clones, approximately 85% of them singletons. The starting material was peripheral blood, obtained on day 0 of AZD1222 vaccination. Every receptor here comes from an adult in good health.

This chain connects TRBV7-3 to TRBJ2-6; 9 bases are a match to TRBD1. CDR1 and CDR2 (germline): SGHTA, FQGTGA. V was clipped by 5 bases and J by 4 bases; unmatched bases: 15. This CDR3 comprises 19 residues. CDR3 nucleotide sequence: TGTGCCAGCAGCCCGACCCCGGGACAGGGAACGAAAGGGGCCAACGTCCTGACTTTC. This sequence encodes CASSPTPGQGTKGANVLTF.

The chain carries TRBV7-3 and TRBJ1-4; tentatively, D is TRBD1 (5 bases). Germline CDR1 and CDR2: SGHTA and FQGTGA. The V gene lost 2 bases and the J gene lost 4 bases, with 11 bases spanning the gap. The CDR3 sequence is 15 residues long. The chain's CDR3 is CASSLSNQGNEKLFF. In DNA, the CDR3 is TGTGCCAGCAGCTTATCCAACCAGGGTAATGAAAAACTGTTTTTT.

Written as DNA, the CDR3 is TGCGCCAGCAGCTCGCCCGGATATGGCTACACCTTC. Protein: CASSSPGYGYTF. This rearrangement joins TRBV5-1 to TRBJ1-2, with D unclear. Germline CDR1 and CDR2: SGHRS and YFSETQ. Trimming took 3 bases from V and 5 from J, leaving 8 bases between them. CDR3 size: 12 residues.

V is TRBV28 and J is TRBJ2-7; possibly TRBD1 for D (5 bases). CDR3 length: 12 residues. V was clipped by 3 bases and J by 3 bases, with 6 bases between them. The V gene's germline CDR1 is MDHEN and CDR2 SYDVKM. The CDR3 loop is CASSLQGYEQYF. CDR3 nucleotide sequence: TGTGCCAGCAGTTTGCAGGGCTACGAGCAGTACTTC.

The chain uses TRBV3-1 (or the pseudogene TRBV3-2) and TRBJ2-7, with TRBD2 identical over 12 bases. With V trimmed by 4 bases and J by 3 bases, 7 bases remained unmatched. The CDR3 runs to 16 residues. From germline, CDR1 is LGHDT and CDR2 YNNKEL (reference sequence). This CDR3 reads CASSLTSGGLYYEQYF. CDR3 in DNA: TGTGCCAGCAGCCTGACTAGCGGGGGCCTTTACTACGAGCAGTACTTC.

This rearrangement joins TRBV5-1 to TRBJ2-7; TRBD1 agrees at 7 bases. J was trimmed by 0 bases and V by 5 bases; bases with no gene match: 5. The CDR3 is 14 residues long. Germline lookup yields CDR1 SGHRS and CDR2 YFSETQ. CDR3 protein: CASSEDRNSYEQYF. CDR3 bases: TGCGCCAGCAGTGAGGACAGGAACTCCTACGAGCAGTACTTC.

The gene calls are TRBV19 and TRBJ1-3, with 10 bases matching TRBD1. Germline lookup yields CDR1 LNHDA and CDR2 SQIVND (reference sequence). The ends lost 5 bases at V and 3 bases at J; junction bases unmatched: 4. This CDR3 comprises 15 residues. The CDR3 spells CASSETGGIGNTIYF. The CDR3 coding sequence is TGTGCCAGTAGTGAGACAGGGGGCATTGGAAACACCATATATTTT.

This chain connects TRBV5-6 to TRBJ1-6; TRBD1 agrees at 8 bases. The V gene's germline CDR1 is SGHDT and CDR2 YYEEEE. The V and J ends lost 4 bases and 14 bases, in that order; junction bases with no gene match: 17. This CDR3 spans 16 amino acids. The CDR3 spells CASSGEYGQGEETLHF. CDR3 in DNA: TGTGCCAGCAGCGGCGAATATGGACAGGGTGAAGAGACCCTCCACTTT.

This clone was counted a few times. The J gene is TRBJ1-4, the V gene TRBV27, with D perhaps matching TRBD1 (6 bases). This CDR3 is 15 amino acids long. The V and J ends lost 2 bases and 6 bases respectively, with 13 bases between them. CDR1 is MNHEY and CDR2 is SMNVEV in the germline V gene (reference sequence). CDR3 DNA sequence: TGTGCCAGCAGTTTAGGGCAGGGGACTTATGAAAAACTGTTTTTT. Its translation is CASSLGQGTYEKLFF.

The chain recombines TRBV5-1 with TRBJ1-2; D perhaps matches TRBD1 (5 bases). The CDR3 consists of 15 residues. The V end was cut by 0 bases, the J end by 0 bases, with 9 bases between. The germline gives CDR1 SGHRS, CDR2 YFSETQ. DNA for the CDR3: TGCGCCAGCAGCTTGGCTGGGGCACCTAACTATGGCTACACCTTC. Translating gives CASSLAGAPNYGYTF. Looking up the rest from reference TRBV5-1 and TRBJ1-2 gives the full variable domain: KAGVTQTPRYLIKTRGQQVTLSCSPISGHRSVSWYQQTPGQGLQFLFEYFSETQRNKGNFPGRFSGRQFSNSRSEMNVSTLELGDSALYLCASSLAGAPNYGYTFGSGTRLTVV.

This sequence joins TRBV19 and TRBJ2-7; D is unresolved. V was trimmed by 3 bases and J by 6 bases, leaving 9 bases between them. There are 12 residues in the CDR3. Germline V gives CDR1 LNHDA, CDR2 SQIVND (reference sequence). The CDR3 loop is CASSIDLGEQYF. The DNA of the CDR3 is TGTGCCAGTAGTATTGATCTAGGCGAGCAGTACTTC.

This sequence joins TRBV7-8 and TRBJ2-5; 12 bases map to TRBD1. The CDR3 runs to 17 residues. In germline, CDR1 is SGHVS, CDR2 FQNEAQ. The V gene end was trimmed by 6 bases and the J gene end by 5 bases; junction bases not matched to a gene: 13. The CDR3 region is CASSLTGTGGVWETQYF. The CDR3 coding sequence is TGTGCCAGCAGTTTGACCGGGACAGGGGGCGTCTGGGAGACCCAGTACTTC.

In this sample, this clone turned up once. This chain links TRBV3-1 (or the pseudogene TRBV3-2) with TRBJ2-1, with 10 bases identical to TRBD1. Germline assignment: CDR1 LGHDT and CDR2 YNNKEL (reference sequence). The CDR3 loop spans 15 amino acids. V shed 3 bases and J 4 bases; nucleotides not matched to a gene: 3. The CDR3 reads CASSQRGQGYNEQFF. CDR3 in DNA: TGTGCCAGCAGCCAGAGGGGACAGGGGTACAATGAGCAGTTCTTC.

This chain uses TRBV30 with TRBJ1-6; 7 bases align to TRBD1. CDR1 and CDR2 from the germline V gene are GTSNPN and SVGIG (reference sequence). J was trimmed by 6 bases and V by 0 bases; bases with no gene match: 2. The CDR3 is made up of 14 amino acids. The DNA for the CDR3 is TGTGCCTGGAGTGTGGGACAGCGTAATTCACCCCTCCACTTT. Amino acids: CAWSVGQRNSPLHF.

Here the CDR3 DNA reads TGTGCCAGCAGCCAACGGGACCGGAGCAATCAGCCCCAGCATTTT. It encodes CASSQRDRSNQPQHF. The chain combines TRBV7-8 with TRBJ1-5, with a tentative D call TRBD1 (5 bases). The CDR3 extends over 15 amino acids. CDR1 is SGHVS and CDR2 is FQNEAQ in the germline V gene. The ends were cut back, 5 bases at V and 1 base at J, with 12 bases in the middle.

The V gene is TRBV4-1, the J gene TRBJ2-7; TRBD2 aligns across 8 bases. The V gene end was trimmed by 3 bases and the J gene end by 4 bases; junction bases not matched to a gene: 11. This CDR3 region has 16 residues. CDR1 and CDR2 (germline): MGHRA, YSYEKL. The CDR3 DNA follows: TGCGCCAGCAGCCATGGGGCGGGGGGTCTTCGTTACGAGCAGTACTTC. Translation gives CASSHGAGGLRYEQYF.

This clone has just one count. The J gene is TRBJ2-3, the V gene TRBV25-1; the D is unclear. Between the trimmed V and J ends, which lost 8 bases and 5 bases, there was a span of 20 bases. CDR1 MGHDK and CDR2 SYGVNS come from the germline V gene. The CDR3 consists of 15 residues. CDR3 DNA: TGTGCCAGCCCACTCGCGACTCTGGGGTTAGATACGCAGTATTTT. Translating gives CASPLATLGLDTQYF.

This chain links TRBV27 with TRBJ2-5, with D perhaps matching TRBD1 (5 bases). CDR3 length: 13 residues. The V end was cut by 4 bases, the J end by 4 bases, with 10 bases between. CDR1 and CDR2 (germline): MNHEY, SMNVEV (reference sequence). CDR3 DNA sequence: TGTGCCAGCAGTTCGACAGAGGCAGAGACCCAGTACTTC. This encodes CASSSTEAETQYF.

The rearrangement joins TRBV6-5 to TRBJ1-1; no firm D call. The V gene lost 5 bases and the J gene lost 0 bases, with 1 base spanning the gap. The CDR3 sequence is 11 residues long. Per germline, CDR1 MNHEY and CDR2 SVGAGI. The CDR3 bases are TGTGCCAGCAGTATGAACACTGAAGCTTTCTTT. It encodes CASSMNTEAFF.

The gene calls are TRBV10-3 and TRBJ1-1; D not certain. CDR3 length: 13 amino acids. Looked up from germline, CDR1 is ENHRY and CDR2 is SYGVKD. V lost 7 bases and J 0 bases, leaving 9 bases between the germline ends. DNA of the CDR3: TGTGCCATCATGAACAGTTTGAACACTGAAGCTTTCTTT. This translates into CAIMNSLNTEAFF.

The V gene is TRBV9, the J gene TRBJ1-1, with 11 bases identical to TRBD1. This CDR3 spans 17 amino acids. Germline V gives CDR1 SGDLS, CDR2 YYNGEE. V lost 3 bases to trimming and J lost 0 bases; unmatched junction nucleotides: 7. The CDR3 DNA is TGTGCCAGCAGCGCCGGGACAGGGGGGAGCATGAACACTGAAGCTTTCTTT. Translating gives CASSAGTGGSMNTEAFF.

This clone was recorded once. The gene calls are TRBV3-1 (or the pseudogene TRBV3-2) and TRBJ1-3; 9 nucleotides align to TRBD1. Trimming at V came to 4 bases and at J to 3 bases, leaving 13 bases not matched to a gene. This CDR3 is built from 18 residues. From germline, CDR1 is LGHDT and CDR2 YNNKEL (reference sequence). Here the CDR3 reads CASSPGTGWMKYGNTIYF. As DNA, the CDR3 is TGTGCCAGCAGCCCCGGGACAGGGTGGATGAAGTATGGAAACACCATATATTTT.

This chain joins TRBV25-1 and TRBJ2-3; D might be TRBD1 or TRBD2, each matching 6 bases. The CDR3 length is 15 residues. Trimming stripped 3 bases from V and 3 bases from J, with 13 bases between. CDR1 and CDR2 (germline): MGHDK, SYGVNS. The CDR3 nucleotides are TGTGCCAGCAGTGATACCGGGGGCGCGACAGATACGCAGTATTTT. This gives the protein CASSDTGGATDTQYF.

This clone occurred a few times. The rearrangement uses TRBV18 and TRBJ2-7, with 7 bases fitting TRBD1. Unmatched junction bases numbered 5, after V lost 6 bases and J lost 0 bases. There are 14 residues in the CDR3. The germline CDR1 and CDR2 sequences are KGHSH and LQKENI. CDR3: CASSPDRVSYEQYF. DNA of the CDR3: TGTGCCAGCTCTCCAGACAGGGTCTCCTACGAGCAGTACTTC.

The genes are TRBV4-2 and TRBJ2-3, with D possibly TRBD1 on 6 matching bases. CDR1 is LGHNA, CDR2 YNFKEQ, per germline. CDR3 size: 16 residues. Trimming took 2 bases from V and 4 from J, leaving 16 bases between them. DNA of the CDR3: TGTGCCAGCAGCCAACAACAGGGATCTAGACCAGATACGCAGTATTTT. It translates to CASSQQQGSRPDTQYF.

This clone has just one count. The chain carries TRBV19 and TRBJ2-3, with 16 positions matching TRBD2. CDR1 is LNHDA, CDR2 SQIVND, per germline (reference sequence). V dropped 10 bases and J dropped 4; count of bases not matched to a gene: 5. CDR3 length: 15 residues. For the CDR3, the DNA is TGTGCCACCGGGACTAGCGGGGGGGCCGCAGATACGCAGTATTTT. It is translated as CATGTSGGAADTQYF.

The rearrangement joins TRBV5-7 to TRBJ2-7; D assignment may be TRBD1 or TRBD2 (6 bases each). TRBV5-7 belongs to the ORF category, with a function that is uncertain. Trimming left V 0 bases short and J 3 bases short, with 16 bases between. The CDR3 consists of 16 residues. Here the CDR3 reads CASSLGGAVSHYEQYF. The CDR3 DNA sequence: TGTGCCAGCAGCTTGGGGGGGGCCGTGTCGCACTACGAGCAGTACTTC.